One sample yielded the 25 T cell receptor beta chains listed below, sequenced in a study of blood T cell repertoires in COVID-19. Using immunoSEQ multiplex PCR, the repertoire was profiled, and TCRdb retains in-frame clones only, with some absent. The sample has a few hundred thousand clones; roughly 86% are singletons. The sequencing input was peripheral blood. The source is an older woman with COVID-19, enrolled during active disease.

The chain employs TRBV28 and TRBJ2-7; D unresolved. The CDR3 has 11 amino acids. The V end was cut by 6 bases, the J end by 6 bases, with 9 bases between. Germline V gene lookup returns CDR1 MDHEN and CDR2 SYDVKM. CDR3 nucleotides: TGTGCCAGCAGCCGACAACTCGAGCAGTACTTC. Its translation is CASSRQLEQYF. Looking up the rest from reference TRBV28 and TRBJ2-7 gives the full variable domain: DVKVTQSSRYLVKRTGEKVFLECVQDMDHENMFWYRQDPGLGLRLIYFSYDVKMKEKGDIPEGYSVSREKKERFSLILESASTNQTSMYLCASSRQLEQYFGPGTRLTVT.

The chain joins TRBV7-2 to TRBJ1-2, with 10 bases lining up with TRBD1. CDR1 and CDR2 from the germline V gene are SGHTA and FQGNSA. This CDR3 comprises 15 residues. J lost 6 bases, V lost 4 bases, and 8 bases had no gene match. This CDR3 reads CASSSRTGGSDGYTF. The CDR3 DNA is TGTGCCAGCAGCTCCCGGACAGGGGGATCGGATGGCTACACCTTC.

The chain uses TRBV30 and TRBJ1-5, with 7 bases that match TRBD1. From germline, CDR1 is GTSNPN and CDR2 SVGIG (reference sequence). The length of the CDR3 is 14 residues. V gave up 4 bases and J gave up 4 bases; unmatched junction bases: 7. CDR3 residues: CAWKGQLGNQPQHF. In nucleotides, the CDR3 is TGTGCCTGGAAGGGACAGTTAGGAAATCAGCCCCAGCATTTT.

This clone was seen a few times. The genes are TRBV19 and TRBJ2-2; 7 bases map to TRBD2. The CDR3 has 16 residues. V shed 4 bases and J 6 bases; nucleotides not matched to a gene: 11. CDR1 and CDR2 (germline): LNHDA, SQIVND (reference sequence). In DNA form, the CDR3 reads TGTGCCAGTAGTAGGGCGGGAGAAGGTTACCCCGGGGAGCTGTTTTTT. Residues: CASSRAGEGYPGELFF. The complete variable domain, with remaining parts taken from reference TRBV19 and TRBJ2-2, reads DGGITQSPKYLFRKEGQNVTLSCEQNLNHDAMYWYRQDPGQGLRLIYYSQIVNDFQKGDIAEGYSVSREKKESFPLTVTSAQKNPTAFYLCASSRAGEGYPGELFFGEGSRLTVL.

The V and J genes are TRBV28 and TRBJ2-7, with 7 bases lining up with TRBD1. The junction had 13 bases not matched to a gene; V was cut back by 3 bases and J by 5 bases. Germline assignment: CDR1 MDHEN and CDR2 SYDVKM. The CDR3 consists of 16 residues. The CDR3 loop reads CASSFGDRAFGNEQYF. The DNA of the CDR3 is TGTGCCAGCAGTTTTGGGGACAGAGCTTTCGGGAACGAGCAGTACTTC.

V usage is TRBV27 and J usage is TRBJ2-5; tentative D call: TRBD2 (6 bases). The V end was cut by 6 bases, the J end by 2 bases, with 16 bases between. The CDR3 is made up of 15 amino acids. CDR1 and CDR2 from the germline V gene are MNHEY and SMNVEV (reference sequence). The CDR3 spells CASRGGTPWQETQYF. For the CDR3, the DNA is TGTGCCAGCAGGGGCGGGACTCCCTGGCAAGAGACCCAGTACTTC.

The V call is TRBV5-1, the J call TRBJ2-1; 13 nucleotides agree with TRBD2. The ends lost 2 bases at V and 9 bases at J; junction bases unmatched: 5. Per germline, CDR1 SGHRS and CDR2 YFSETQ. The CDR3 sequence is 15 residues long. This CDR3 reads CASSLLAGGPSEQFF. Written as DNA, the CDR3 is TGCGCCAGCAGCTTACTAGCGGGAGGGCCCAGTGAGCAGTTCTTC.

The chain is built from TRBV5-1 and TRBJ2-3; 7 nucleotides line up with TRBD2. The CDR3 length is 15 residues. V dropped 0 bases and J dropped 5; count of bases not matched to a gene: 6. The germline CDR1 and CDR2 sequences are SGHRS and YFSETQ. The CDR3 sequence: CASSLAGDYLDTQYF. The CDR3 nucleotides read TGCGCCAGCAGCTTGGCCGGGGACTACCTAGATACGCAGTATTTT.

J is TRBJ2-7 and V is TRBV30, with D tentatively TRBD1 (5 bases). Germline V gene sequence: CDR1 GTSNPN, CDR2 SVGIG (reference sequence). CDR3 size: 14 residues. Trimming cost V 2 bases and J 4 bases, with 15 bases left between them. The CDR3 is CAWSRGLGHYEQYF. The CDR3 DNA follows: TGTGCCTGGAGTAGGGGCCTCGGCCATTACGAGCAGTACTTC.

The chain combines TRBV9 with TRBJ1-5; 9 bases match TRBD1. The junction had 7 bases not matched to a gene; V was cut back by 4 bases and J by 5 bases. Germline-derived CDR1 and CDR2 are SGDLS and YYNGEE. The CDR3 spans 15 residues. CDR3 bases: TGTGCCAGCAGCAGGACAGGGGATGGGGATCAGCCCCAGCATTTT. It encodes CASSRTGDGDQPQHF.

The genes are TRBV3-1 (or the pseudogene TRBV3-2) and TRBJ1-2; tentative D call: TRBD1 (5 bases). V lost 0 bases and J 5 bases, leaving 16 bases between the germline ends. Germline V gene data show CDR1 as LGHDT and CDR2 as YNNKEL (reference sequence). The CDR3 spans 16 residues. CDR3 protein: CASSQDLGALGYGYTF. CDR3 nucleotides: TGTGCCAGCAGCCAAGATCTAGGGGCGCTCGGGTATGGCTACACCTTC.

CDR3 in DNA: TGTGCCAGTAGTATAGGGCAGGGGTTCGCCACAGATACGCAGTATTTT. It translates to CASSIGQGFATDTQYF. V is TRBV19 and J is TRBJ2-3; D might be TRBD1 (6 bases). CDR1 LNHDA and CDR2 SQIVND come from the germline V gene (reference sequence). With 1 base removed from V and 2 bases from J, the gap between germline ends came to 13 bases. This CDR3 spans 16 amino acids.

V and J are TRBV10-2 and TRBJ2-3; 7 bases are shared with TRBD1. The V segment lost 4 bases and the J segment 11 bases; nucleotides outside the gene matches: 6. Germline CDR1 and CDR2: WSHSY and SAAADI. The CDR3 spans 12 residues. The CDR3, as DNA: TGCGCCAGCAGTGGACCGGGACAGAGGCAGTATTTT. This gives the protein CASSGPGQRQYF.

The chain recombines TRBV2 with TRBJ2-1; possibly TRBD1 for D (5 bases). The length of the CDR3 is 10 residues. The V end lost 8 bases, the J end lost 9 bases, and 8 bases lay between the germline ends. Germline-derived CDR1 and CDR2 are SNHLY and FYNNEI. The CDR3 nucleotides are TGTGCCAGCCAGGGCGGTGAGCAGTTCTTC. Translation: CASQGGEQFF. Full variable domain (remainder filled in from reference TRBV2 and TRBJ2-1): EPEVTQTPSHQVTQMGQEVILRCVPISNHLYFYWYRQILGQKVEFLVSFYNNEISEKSEIFDDQFSVERPDGSNFTLKIRSTKLEDSAMYFCASQGGEQFFGPGTRLTVL.

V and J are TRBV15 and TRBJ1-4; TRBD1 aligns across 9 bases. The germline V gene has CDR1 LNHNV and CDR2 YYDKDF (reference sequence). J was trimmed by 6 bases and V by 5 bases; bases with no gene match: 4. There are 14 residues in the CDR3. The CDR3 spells CATSERTGDEKLFF. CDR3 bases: TGTGCCACCAGCGAGCGGACAGGGGATGAAAAACTGTTTTTT. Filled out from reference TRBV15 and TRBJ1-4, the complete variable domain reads DAMVIQNPRYQVTQFGKPVTLSCSQTLNHNVMYWYQQKSSQAPKLLFHYYDKDFNNEADTPDNFQSRRPNTSFCFLDIRSPGLGDTAMYLCATSERTGDEKLFFGSGTQLSVL.

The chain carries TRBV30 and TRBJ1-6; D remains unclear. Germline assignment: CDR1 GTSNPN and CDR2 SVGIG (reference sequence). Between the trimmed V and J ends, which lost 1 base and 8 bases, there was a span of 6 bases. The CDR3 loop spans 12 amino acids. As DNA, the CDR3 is TGTGCCTGGAGTGACCGGGATTCACCCCTCCACTTT. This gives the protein CAWSDRDSPLHF.

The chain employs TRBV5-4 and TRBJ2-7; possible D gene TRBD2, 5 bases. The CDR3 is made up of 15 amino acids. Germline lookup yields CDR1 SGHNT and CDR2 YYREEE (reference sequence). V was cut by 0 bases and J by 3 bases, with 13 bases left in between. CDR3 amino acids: CASSLGSGAVYEQYF. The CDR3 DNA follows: TGTGCCAGCAGCTTGGGGAGCGGAGCCGTCTACGAGCAGTACTTC.

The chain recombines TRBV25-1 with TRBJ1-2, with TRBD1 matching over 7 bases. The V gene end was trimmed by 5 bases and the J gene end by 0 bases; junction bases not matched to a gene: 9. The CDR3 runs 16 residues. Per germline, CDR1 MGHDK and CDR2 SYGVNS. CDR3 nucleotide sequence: TGTGCCAGCAGTCCGAACCCGGGACAGACTAACTATGGCTACACCTTC. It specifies CASSPNPGQTNYGYTF.

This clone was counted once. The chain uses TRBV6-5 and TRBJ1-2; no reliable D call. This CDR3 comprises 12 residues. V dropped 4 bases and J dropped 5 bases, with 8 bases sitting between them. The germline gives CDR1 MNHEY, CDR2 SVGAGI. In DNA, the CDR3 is TGTGCCAGCAGTTCCCCTAGTTATGGCTACACCTTC. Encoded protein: CASSSPSYGYTF.

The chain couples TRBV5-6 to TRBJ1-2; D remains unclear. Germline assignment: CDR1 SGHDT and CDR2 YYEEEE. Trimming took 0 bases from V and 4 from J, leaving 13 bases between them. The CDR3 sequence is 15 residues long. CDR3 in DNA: TGTGCCAGCAGCTTGGCCGGTCGCAGAGGCTATGGCTACACCTTC. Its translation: CASSLAGRRGYGYTF.

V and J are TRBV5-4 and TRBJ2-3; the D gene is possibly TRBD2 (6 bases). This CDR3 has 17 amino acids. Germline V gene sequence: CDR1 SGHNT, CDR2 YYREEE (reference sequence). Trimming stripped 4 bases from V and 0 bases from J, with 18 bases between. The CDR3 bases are TGTGCCAGCAGCACCCGAGCTAGCGTACCTAGCACAGATACGCAGTATTTT. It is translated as CASSTRASVPSTDTQYF.

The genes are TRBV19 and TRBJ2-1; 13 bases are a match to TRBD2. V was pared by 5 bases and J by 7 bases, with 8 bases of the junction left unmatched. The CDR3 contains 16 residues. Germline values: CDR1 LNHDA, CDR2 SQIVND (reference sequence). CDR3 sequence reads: CASSPWTSGRVNEQFF. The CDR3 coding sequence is TGTGCCAGTAGTCCGTGGACTAGCGGGAGAGTGAATGAGCAGTTCTTC.

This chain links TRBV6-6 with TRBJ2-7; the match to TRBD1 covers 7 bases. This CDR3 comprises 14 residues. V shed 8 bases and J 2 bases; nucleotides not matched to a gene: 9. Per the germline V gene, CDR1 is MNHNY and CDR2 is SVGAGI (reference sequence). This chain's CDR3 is CASDQTGRAYEQYF. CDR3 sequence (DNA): TGTGCCAGCGACCAGACAGGGAGAGCCTACGAGCAGTACTTC.

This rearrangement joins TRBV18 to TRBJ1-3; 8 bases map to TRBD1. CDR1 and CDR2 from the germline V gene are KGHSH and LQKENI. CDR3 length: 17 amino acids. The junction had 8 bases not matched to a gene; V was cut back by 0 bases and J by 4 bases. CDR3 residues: CASSPPPRTGWGNTIYF. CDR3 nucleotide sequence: TGTGCCAGCTCACCACCCCCTCGGACAGGGTGGGGAAACACCATATATTTT.

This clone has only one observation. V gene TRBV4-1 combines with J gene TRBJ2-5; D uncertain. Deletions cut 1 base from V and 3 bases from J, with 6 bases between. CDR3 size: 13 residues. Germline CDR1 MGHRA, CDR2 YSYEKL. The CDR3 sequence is CASSQAGEETQYF. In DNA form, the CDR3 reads TGCGCCAGCAGCCAAGCCGGAGAAGAGACCCAGTACTTC.